These 2 T cell receptor beta chains came from one sample sequenced in a study of read filtering for tumor transcriptome and immune sequencing. The library was built from about 400 ng RNA with molecular barcoded adaptors for alpha/delta and beta/gamma chains. TCRdb redid the calling of the reads with MiXCR, one entry per CDR3 protein. There are roughly 130,000 distinct CDR3 sequences in the sample; 10% to 15% occur only once, and 9.5% to 12% lies in the top ten. The sequencing input was a population of CD138-negative cells sorted from bone marrow. These receptors were taken from a donor aged 40 or over with multiple myeloma.

In this sample, this clonotype turned up many times. V and J are TRBV6-6 and TRBJ1-5; unclear D gene. The V end lost 5 bases, the J end lost 5 bases, and 10 bases lay between the germline ends. Germline V gene data show CDR1 as MNHNY and CDR2 as SVGAGI (reference sequence). There are 13 residues in the CDR3. This chain's CDR3 is CASSAPYYQPQHF. CDR3 sequence (DNA): TGTGCCAGCAGTGCCCCCTATTATCAGCCCCAGCATTTT.

This clonotype was found many times. This chain connects TRBV5-1 to TRBJ2-2, with TRBD1 identical over 9 bases. The length of the CDR3 is 15 residues. Germline values: CDR1 SGHRS, CDR2 YFSETQ. V trimming: 4 bases; J trimming: 6 bases; junction bases outside the gene matches: 7. The CDR3 protein is CASSPGDRVAGELFF. The CDR3 DNA sequence: TGCGCCAGCAGCCCCGGGGACAGGGTTGCCGGGGAGCTGTTTTTT.